Listed here is a single TCR beta chain. Antigen: not known. V gave up 3 bases and J gave up 3 bases, with 13 bases separating them. This CDR3 contains 14 residues. Germline V gene sequence: CDR1 SGHRS, CDR2 YFSETQ. Profiled with immunoSEQ multiplex PCR; TCRdb holds only in-frame clones, not every one. Among over 100,000 clones listed, 90% to 95% were seen once. The record originates from a study of siplizumab effects on memory and regulatory T cells. The study's findings and limits: Contribution to the alloresponse seemed major for naive T cells, which also seemed more diverse than memory cells. Unstimulated subsets accounted for the mapping of only a minor share of the clones that were alloreactive. Some alloreactive sequences were traceable to unstimulated CD4+ memory cells, and siplizumab significantly reduced them.

The sequenced sample consisted of non-Treg CD4+ T cells sorted from blood. The receptor was derived from a human donor in good health. This sequence joins TRBV5-1 and TRBJ2-7; the D gene is possibly TRBD2 (6 bases). The DNA of the CDR3 is TGCGCCAGCAGCTCCCCGGGGCGGGACTACGAGCAGTACTTC. Translated, it gives CASSSPGRDYEQYF.